The 13 T cell receptor beta chains given below trace back to one sample, sequenced in a study of cytomegalovirus exposure and HLA in healthy donors (dated by TCRdb to 2016 to 2017). Library method: the immunoSEQ multiplex PCR assay. The multiplex PCR relied on a mix of 60 forward primers for TCR Vbeta segments and 13 reverse primers for TCR Jbeta segments. This immuneACCESS table, as held by TCRdb, lists in-frame sequences with V and J called but not all clones. Of the missing ones, under half trace to an unresolved V gene in checked studies; the others have no known cause. This sample has approximately 200,000 clones in its table, and approximately 80% of those were observed once. The top ten constitute roughly 0.098% of the sample. Sequencing input: PBMCs. These receptors were collected from a boy aged 2-15 years in good health and CMV-seronegative.

This sequence joins TRBV6-5 and TRBJ1-2; possibly TRBD1 for D (6 bases). V was trimmed by 5 bases and J by 7 bases, leaving 11 bases between them. The CDR3 runs 12 residues. Germline V CDR1 and CDR2: MNHEY, SVGAGI. CDR3 nucleotide sequence: TGTGCCAGCAGTGGCAGGGGTGGTGGCTACACCTTC. Protein: CASSGRGGGYTF.

J is TRBJ1-4 and V is TRBV6-1, with D perhaps matching TRBD1 (5 bases). The germline V gene encodes CDR1 MNHNS and CDR2 SASEGT. V gave up 7 bases and J gave up 5 bases, with 14 bases separating them. The CDR3 runs 14 residues. The DNA of the CDR3 is TGTGCCAGCATCTCTAGACAGCCGAATGAAAAACTGTTTTTT. It is translated as CASISRQPNEKLFF.

This clone was found once. The chain links TRBV5-1 to TRBJ1-2; D not resolved. The germline CDR1 and CDR2 sequences are SGHRS and YFSETQ. V was cut by 5 bases and J by 0 bases, with 11 bases left in between. The CDR3 sequence is 14 residues long. The CDR3 loop is CASSSTVSNYGYTF. CDR3 in DNA: TGCGCCAGCAGTTCAACAGTATCTAACTATGGCTACACCTTC.

The chain recombines TRBV11-1 with TRBJ2-7; 10 nucleotides align to TRBD1. The V and J ends lost 5 bases and 2 bases, in that order; junction bases with no gene match: 6. Germline V gene lookup returns CDR1 SGHAT and CDR2 FQDESV (reference sequence). The CDR3 is 15 amino acids. CDR3 nucleotides: TGTGCCAGCAGCGGAGACAGGGGGCTGCCCTACGAGCAGTACTTC. It translates to CASSGDRGLPYEQYF.

V gene TRBV5-1 combines with J gene TRBJ2-7; 9 bases are a match to TRBD1. The CDR3 extends over 13 amino acids. Germline V gene sequence: CDR1 SGHRS, CDR2 YFSETQ. V shed 4 bases and J 4 bases; nucleotides not matched to a gene: 3. The DNA of the CDR3 is TGCGCCAGCAGCGCGGACAGGGGTTACGAGCAGTACTTC. Protein: CASSADRGYEQYF.

The CDR3 is CASSRQGVSEQFF. CDR3 nucleotides: TGTGCCAGCAGCCGACAGGGCGTAAGTGAGCAGTTCTTC. This chain uses TRBV6-5 with TRBJ2-1, with 7 bases that match TRBD1. V shed 6 bases, J shed 9 bases, and the junction held 8 bases outside the gene matches. This CDR3 spans 13 amino acids. Germline values: CDR1 MNHEY, CDR2 SVGAGI.

The rearrangement links TRBV2 to TRBJ1-2; a possible D gene is TRBD1 (5 bases). Germline CDR1 and CDR2: SNHLY and FYNNEI. There are 14 residues in the CDR3. Trimming removed 4 bases at V and 3 bases at J, with 12 bases between. Written as DNA, the CDR3 is TGTGCCAGCAGTGCAGGGCATGGAGACTATGGCTACACCTTC. Translating gives CASSAGHGDYGYTF.

As concerns this clone: The conserved phenylalanine or tryptophan normally closing the CDR3 is absent here, so this likely arose from a read error. The chain is built from TRBV11-2 and TRBJ1-2, with 7 bases aligning to TRBD1. Germline CDR1 SGHAT, CDR2 FQNNGV. The J segment lost 7 bases and the V segment lost 5 bases, leaving 13 bases of the junction unmatched. This CDR3 region has 15 residues. The CDR3 DNA reads as TGTGCCAGCAGCAGATCTCCGGGACAGAGTTCTGGCTACACCCTC. It yields the protein CASSRSPGQSSGYTL.

The V and J genes are TRBV15 and TRBJ1-1; D is unresolved. Between the trimmed V and J ends, which lost 3 bases and 6 bases, there was a span of 8 bases. Germline V gives CDR1 LNHNV, CDR2 YYDKDF (reference sequence). The CDR3 sequence is 12 residues long. The CDR3 region has the DNA TGTGCCACCAGCAGCTCTGGCTCTGAAGCTTTCTTT. Its translation is CATSSSGSEAFF.

This clone was counted only a few times. The chain recombines TRBV5-1 with TRBJ2-7, with D unclear. The V gene lost 0 bases and the J gene lost 4 bases, with 8 bases spanning the gap. The germline gives CDR1 SGHRS, CDR2 YFSETQ. The CDR3 has 13 residues. CDR3 sequence: CASSLGSEYEQYF. CDR3 DNA: TGCGCCAGCAGCTTGGGAAGCGAGTACGAGCAGTACTTC.

J is TRBJ1-6 and V is TRBV4-1, with D perhaps TRBD1 (6 bases). The CDR3 totals 17 residues. The V end was cut by 1 base, the J end by 7 bases, with 17 bases between. CDR1 and CDR2 (germline): MGHRA, YSYEKL. The CDR3 DNA reads as TGCGCCAGCAGCCAAGGCTTGAAGGGGGATAGAAATTCACCCCTCCACTTT. It specifies CASSQGLKGDRNSPLHF.

The chain has TRBV5-1 and TRBJ2-1, with 8 bases fitting TRBD2. Unmatched junction bases numbered 8, after V lost 0 bases and J lost 9 bases. The CDR3 has 15 amino acids. Germline V gene data show CDR1 as SGHRS and CDR2 as YFSETQ. The CDR3 DNA sequence: TGCGCCAGCAGCTTGGTCCGGGGGGGCGAGGGTGAGCAGTTCTTC. Translated: CASSLVRGGEGEQFF.

The V and J genes are TRBV6-5 and TRBJ2-5; the match to TRBD2 covers 8 bases. This CDR3 is built from 14 residues. The V and J ends lost 7 bases and 5 bases, in that order; junction bases with no gene match: 9. Germline CDR1 reads MNHEY; CDR2 reads SVGAGI. CDR3 nucleotide sequence: TGTGCCAGCACCCGTAGCGGGGCCAAGGAGACCCAGTACTTC. It translates to CASTRSGAKETQYF.